A selection of T cell receptor beta chains follows, all from one sample in a study of blood T cells in healthy people across ages. MiXCR, applied by TCRdb to the 5' RACE reads, yields one record per CDR3 protein. The repertoire holds 800,000 to 950,000 distinct CDR3 sequences, with 25% to 30% as singletons. This sample was shared with a second study, whose subject was T cells of mothers and their children.

Sequencing input: blood. These receptors came from a woman in her thirties or forties in good health. Each CDR3 is given with its conserved first and last residue. Each record gives: clone size, D gene, J gene, V gene, CDR3 protein, CDR3 DNA. The D gene is left open where the match is weak. Where a row states a size, it is once, few, many or the class of an expanded clone; other rows omit it.

- | TRBD1 | TRBJ1-2 | TRBV18 | CASSSTGTGGFGYTF | TGTGCCAGCTCATCAACCGGGACAGGGGGATTTGGCTACACCTTC
- | - | TRBJ2-7 | TRBV9 | CASSVGAGRTNEQYF | TGTGCCAGCAGCGTAGGGGCAGGGCGTACCAATGAGCAGTACTTC
few | TRBD1 | TRBJ1-1 | TRBV3-1 | CASSQGTGGRAFF | TGTGCCAGCAGCCAAGGGACAGGGGGCAGGGCTTTCTTT
few | TRBD2 | TRBJ2-5 | TRBV6-2/TRBV6-3 | CASSSTHGLALETQYF | TGTGCCAGCAGTTCAACCCATGGACTAGCGCTAGAGACCCAGTACTTC
few | TRBD1 | TRBJ1-2 | TRBV5-1 | CASSVGQGSNYGYTF | TGCGCCAGCAGCGTCGGACAGGGATCGAACTATGGCTACACCTTC
few | TRBD2 | TRBJ2-7 | TRBV24-1 | CATSDPTSGGYEQYF | TGTGCCACCAGTGACCCGACTAGCGGGGGCTACGAGCAGTACTTC
- | - | TRBJ2-1 | TRBV6-5 | CASTPGAGYGNEQFF | TGTGCCAGCACTCCGGGGGCCGGGTATGGCAATGAGCAGTTCTTC
- | TRBD1 | TRBJ2-7 | TRBV3-1 | CASSQDLGPGTGEFYEQYF | TGTGCCAGCAGCCAAGATCTCGGGCCCGGGACAGGGGAGTTCTACGAGCAGTACTTC
- | TRBD1 | TRBJ2-3 | TRBV6-1 | CASSVQGAVDTDTQYF | TGTGCCAGCAGTGTACAGGGGGCGGTCGACACAGATACGCAGTATTTT
- | - | TRBJ1-4 | TRBV20-1 | CSARRVGEKLFF | TGCAGTGCGCGGCGGGTGGGAGAAAAACTGTTTTTT
- | TRBD2 | TRBJ2-1 | TRBV3-1 | CASSPTAGGLTNEQFF | TGTGCCAGCAGCCCTACAGCGGGGGGGCTAACAAATGAGCAGTTCTTC